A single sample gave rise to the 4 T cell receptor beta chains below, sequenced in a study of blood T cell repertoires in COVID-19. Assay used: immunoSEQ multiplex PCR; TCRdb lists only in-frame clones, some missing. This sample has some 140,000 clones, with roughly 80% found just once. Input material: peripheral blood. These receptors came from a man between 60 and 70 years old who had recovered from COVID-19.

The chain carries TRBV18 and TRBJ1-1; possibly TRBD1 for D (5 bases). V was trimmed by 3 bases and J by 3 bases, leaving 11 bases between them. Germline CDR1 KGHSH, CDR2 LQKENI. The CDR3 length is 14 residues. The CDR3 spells CASSPDGGDTEAFF. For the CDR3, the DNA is TGTGCCAGCTCACCTGACGGGGGGGACACTGAAGCTTTCTTT.

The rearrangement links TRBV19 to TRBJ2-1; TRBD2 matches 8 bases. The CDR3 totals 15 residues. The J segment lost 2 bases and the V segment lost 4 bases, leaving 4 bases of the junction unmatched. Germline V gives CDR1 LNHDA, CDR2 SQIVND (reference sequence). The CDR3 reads CASSTLAGPYNEQFF. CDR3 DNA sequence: TGTGCCAGTAGTACTCTAGCGGGCCCCTACAATGAGCAGTTCTTC.

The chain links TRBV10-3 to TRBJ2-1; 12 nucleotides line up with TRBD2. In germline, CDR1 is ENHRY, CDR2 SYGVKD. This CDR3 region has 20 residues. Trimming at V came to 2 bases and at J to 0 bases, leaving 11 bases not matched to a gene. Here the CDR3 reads CAISEPTSGGTLSSYNEQFF. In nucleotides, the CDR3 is TGTGCCATCAGTGAGCCTACTAGCGGGGGGACTCTGAGCTCCTACAATGAGCAGTTCTTC.

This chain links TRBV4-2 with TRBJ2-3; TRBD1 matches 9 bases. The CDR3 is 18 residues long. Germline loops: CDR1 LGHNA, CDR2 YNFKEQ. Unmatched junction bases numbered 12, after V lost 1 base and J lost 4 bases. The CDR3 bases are TGTGCCAGCAGCCAAGGCCCCCTACAGGGGGCGCCCCCAGATACGCAGTATTTT. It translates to CASSQGPLQGAPPDTQYF.